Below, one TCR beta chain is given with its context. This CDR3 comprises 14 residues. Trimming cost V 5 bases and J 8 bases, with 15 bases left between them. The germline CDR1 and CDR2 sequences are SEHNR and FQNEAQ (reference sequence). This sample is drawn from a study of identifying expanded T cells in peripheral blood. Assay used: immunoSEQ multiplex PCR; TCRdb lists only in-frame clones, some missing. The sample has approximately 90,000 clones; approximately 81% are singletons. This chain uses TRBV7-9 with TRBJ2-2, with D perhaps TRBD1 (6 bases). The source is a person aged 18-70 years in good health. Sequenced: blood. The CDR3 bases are TGTGCCAGCAGCACCCGGACAGTAACGGGGGAGCTGTTTTTT. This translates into CASSTRTVTGELFF.